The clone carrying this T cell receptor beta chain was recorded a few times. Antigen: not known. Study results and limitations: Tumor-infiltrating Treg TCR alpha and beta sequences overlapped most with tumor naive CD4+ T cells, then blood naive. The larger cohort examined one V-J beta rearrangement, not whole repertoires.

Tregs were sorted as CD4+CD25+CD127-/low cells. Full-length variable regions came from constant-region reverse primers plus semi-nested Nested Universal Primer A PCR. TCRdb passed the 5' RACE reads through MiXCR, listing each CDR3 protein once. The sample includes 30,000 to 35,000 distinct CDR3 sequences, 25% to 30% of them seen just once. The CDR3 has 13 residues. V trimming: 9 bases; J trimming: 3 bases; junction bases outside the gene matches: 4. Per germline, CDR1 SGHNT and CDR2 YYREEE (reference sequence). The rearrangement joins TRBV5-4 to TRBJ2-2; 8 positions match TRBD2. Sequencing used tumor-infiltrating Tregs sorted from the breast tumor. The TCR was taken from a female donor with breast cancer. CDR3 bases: TGTGCCACCCACGGGGGGGACACCGGGGAGCTGTTTTTT. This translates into CATHGGDTGELFF.